This T cell receptor beta chain emerged from a study of blood T cell repertoires in COVID-19. Study-level information: In each case, the material was cDNA or gDNA derived from T cells, B-cell-depleted T cells, or PBMCs.

The assay was immunoSEQ multiplex PCR, and TCRdb's table has in-frame clones only and misses some. The sample has about 13,000 clones; approximately 90% are singletons. V lost 2 bases and J lost 3; bases outside the gene matches: 5. This CDR3 region has 15 residues. CDR1 and CDR2 from the germline V gene are LNHNV and YYDKDF (reference sequence). The sequenced sample was peripheral blood. This chain connects TRBV15 to TRBJ2-7, with TRBD2 matching over 9 bases. The TCR originated in a human donor in a cohort sampled during active COVID-19. CDR3 DNA sequence: TGTGCCACCAGCAGAACGACTAGCGGAGGCTACGAGCAGTACTTC. Amino acids: CATSRTTSGGYEQYF. The variable domain in full, with the rest retrieved from reference TRBV15 and TRBJ2-7, is DAMVIQNPRYQVTQFGKPVTLSCSQTLNHNVMYWYQQKSSQAPKLLFHYYDKDFNNEADTPDNFQSRRPNTSFCFLDIRSPGLGDTAMYLCATSRTTSGGYEQYFGPGTRLTVT.